This TCR beta chain was recorded in a study of CXCR3-negative and CXCR3-positive naive CD8 T cells. Study context: Sequencing gave some 140 million TRB reads overall, about 1.5 +/- 0.3 million per library. General study findings and limits: Cryopreserved cells partially lost CXCR3 expression, and fresh PBMCs were used in most assays.

Germline loops: CDR1 LNHNV, CDR2 YYDKDF (reference sequence). The CDR3 loop spans 15 amino acids. In preparing the TRB cDNA libraries, 5' RACE with UMI labels was used. TCRdb derives one entry per CDR3 protein from the 5' RACE reads, leaving out DNA. The repertoire table contains 130,000 or so distinct CDR3 sequences. As for this clonotype: The target antigen is unknown.

The chain is built from TRBV15 and TRBJ2-3; TCRdb outputs TRBD1, but without DNA this stays unchecked. The TCR comes from a human donor in good health. Some clones in this sample may be carry-over from other donors' samples. The source material was naive CXCR3- CD8+ T cells from blood. Indicated subset: CD45RO-CCR7+CD27+CD95- naive CD8+ T cells lacking CXCR3 (TNR3-). The CDR3 sequence is CATSTRTGPTDTQYF.